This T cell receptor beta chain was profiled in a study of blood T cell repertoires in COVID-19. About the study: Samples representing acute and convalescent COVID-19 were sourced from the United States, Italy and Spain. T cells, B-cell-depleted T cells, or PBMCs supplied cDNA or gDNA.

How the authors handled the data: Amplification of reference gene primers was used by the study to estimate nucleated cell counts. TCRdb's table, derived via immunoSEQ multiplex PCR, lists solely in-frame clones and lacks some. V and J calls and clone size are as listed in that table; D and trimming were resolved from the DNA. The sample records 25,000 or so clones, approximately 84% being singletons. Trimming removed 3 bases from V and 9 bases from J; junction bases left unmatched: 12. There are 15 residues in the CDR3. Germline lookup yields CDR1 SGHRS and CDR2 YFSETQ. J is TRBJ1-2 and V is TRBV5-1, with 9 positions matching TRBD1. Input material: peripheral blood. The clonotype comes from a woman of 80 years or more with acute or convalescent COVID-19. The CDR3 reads CASSSGRQGGMSYTF. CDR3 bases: TGCGCCAGCAGCTCCGGAAGACAGGGGGGCATGAGCTACACCTTC.